The 23 T cell receptor beta chains below all came from one sample that was sequenced in a study of cytomegalovirus exposure and HLA in healthy donors. The study ran its PCR with 60 Vbeta and 13 Jbeta primers. Clones were sequenced by immunoSEQ multiplex PCR, and TCRdb holds only the in-frame ones, with some missing. The top ten hold 4.7% of the sample, which has 150,000 to 200,000 clones, around 75% seen once. The specimen was PBMCs. These receptors all come from a man aged 18 to 30 in good health and CMV-seropositive.

The gene calls are TRBV5-1 and TRBJ2-3; 9 bases fit TRBD2. Trimming took 4 bases from V and 6 from J; bases not matched to a gene: 15. The CDR3 has 17 residues. Germline values: CDR1 SGHRS, CDR2 YFSETQ. The CDR3 DNA is TGCGCCAGCAGCCACGCTGATAGCGGGGGCGCGAGGGATACGCAGTATTTT. Its protein product is CASSHADSGGARDTQYF.

This chain uses TRBV19 with TRBJ1-1, with no clear D. CDR1 and CDR2 from the germline V gene are LNHDA and SQIVND (reference sequence). The CDR3 contains 18 residues. V lost 3 bases and J lost 2, with 22 bases in between. CDR3 sequence reads: CASSMSPPAILINTEAFF. The CDR3 nucleotides read TGTGCCAGTAGTATGTCTCCTCCAGCGATACTAATAAACACTGAAGCTTTCTTT.

This clone has only a few counts. V is TRBV7-2 and J is TRBJ2-5; D might be TRBD1 (5 bases). Germline-derived CDR1 and CDR2 are SGHTA and FQGNSA. CDR3 length equals 14 residues. The V gene lost 2 bases and the J gene lost 5 bases, with 12 bases spanning the gap. The CDR3 sequence is CASSLSPGHETQYF. CDR3 DNA: TGTGCCAGCAGCTTATCCCCAGGACACGAGACCCAGTACTTC.

The V gene is TRBV6-1, the J gene TRBJ1-1; D is unresolved. The ends were cut back, 4 bases at V and 2 bases at J, with 8 bases in the middle. This CDR3 is built from 13 residues. In germline, CDR1 is MNHNS, CDR2 SASEGT. CDR3 region: CASSANGNTEAFF. The CDR3 coding sequence is TGTGCCAGCAGTGCCAACGGTAACACTGAAGCTTTCTTT.

V usage is TRBV9 and J usage is TRBJ1-1, with TRBD1 matching over 9 bases. The CDR3 runs 16 residues. The V gene's germline CDR1 is SGDLS and CDR2 YYNGEE. J gave up 1 base and V 3 bases, and 7 bases lay outside the gene matches. The CDR3 DNA reads as TGTGCCAGCAGCGACTACAGGGGGCTGGGGAACACTGAAGCTTTCTTT. Translated, it gives CASSDYRGLGNTEAFF. Filled out from reference TRBV9 and TRBJ1-1, the complete variable domain reads DSGVTQTPKHLITATGQRVTLRCSPRSGDLSVYWYQQSLDQGLQFLIQYYNGEERAKGNILERFSAQQFPDLHSELNLSSLELGDSALYFCASSDYRGLGNTEAFFGQGTRLTVV.

The V call is TRBV6-5, the J call TRBJ1-1, with D possibly TRBD1 on 6 matching bases. V shed 6 bases and J shed 4 bases, with 12 bases lying between them. CDR1 and CDR2 (germline): MNHEY, SVGAGI. The CDR3 has 13 residues. The CDR3 DNA sequence: TGTGCCAGCAGCCCAGGGGCGCCCACTGAAGCTTTCTTT. It encodes CASSPGAPTEAFF.

The chain couples TRBV9 to TRBJ1-2, with 12 bases fitting TRBD1. CDR3 length: 15 residues. Germline trimming cut 2 bases from V and 7 bases from J; bases unmatched to any gene: 6. Germline values: CDR1 SGDLS, CDR2 YYNGEE. As DNA, the CDR3 is TGTGCCAGCAGCGTGAGGGACAGGGGGCGAGTTGGCTACACCTTC. It codes for CASSVRDRGRVGYTF.

The rearrangement uses TRBV5-1 and TRBJ1-2, with 9 positions matching TRBD1. The V gene's germline CDR1 is SGHRS and CDR2 YFSETQ. This CDR3 has 14 amino acids. Trimming took 3 bases from V and 8 from J; bases not matched to a gene: 8. CDR3 DNA sequence: TGCGCCAGCAGCTCCCGGGACAGGGATGACGGCTACACCTTC. Encoded protein: CASSSRDRDDGYTF.

The chain recombines TRBV27 with TRBJ1-5; D possibly corresponds to TRBD1 (6 bases). Trimming cost V 4 bases and J 7 bases, with 11 bases left between them. Germline V CDR1 and CDR2: MNHEY, SMNVEV (reference sequence). This CDR3 has 13 amino acids. The CDR3 nucleotides read TGTGCCAGCAGTTGGCGGGGGGGCCAGCCCCAGCATTTT. This translates into CASSWRGGQPQHF.

The chain couples TRBV7-3 to TRBJ1-4, with TRBD1 matching 8 bases. V was clipped by 6 bases and J by 0 bases; unmatched bases: 9. CDR3 length: 17 residues. The germline gives CDR1 SGHTA, CDR2 FQGTGA. DNA for the CDR3: TGTGCCAGCAGACGAGACAGGGGATCATCAACTAATGAAAAACTGTTTTTT. As protein: CASRRDRGSSTNEKLFF. Complete variable domain (other parts from reference TRBV7-3 and TRBJ1-4): GAGVSQTPSNKVTEKGKYVELRCDPISGHTALYWYRQSLGQGPEFLIYFQGTGAADDSGLPNDRFFAVRPEGSVSTLKIQRTERGDSAVYLCASRRDRGSSTNEKLFFGSGTQLSVL.

The rearrangement uses TRBV16 and TRBJ2-7, with D unclear. The CDR3 is made up of 12 amino acids. V lost 2 bases and J 2 bases, leaving 4 bases between the germline ends. Germline V lookup: CDR1 KGHSY, CDR2 FQNENV. The CDR3 loop is CASSQGPYEQYV. DNA of the CDR3: TGTGCCAGCAGCCAAGGGCCCTACGAGCAGTACGTC.

V is TRBV6-1 and J is TRBJ1-1; no reliable D call. Germline V gene sequence: CDR1 MNHNS, CDR2 SASEGT. The CDR3 totals 13 residues. V gave up 3 bases and J gave up 7 bases, with 12 bases separating them. CDR3 nucleotides: TGTGCCAGCAGTGATAGTGTGGGCAGTGAAGCTTTCTTT. Translated, it gives CASSDSVGSEAFF.

The V call is TRBV6-5, the J call TRBJ1-4; TRBD1 agrees at 7 bases. This CDR3 has 12 amino acids. Looked up from germline, CDR1 is MNHEY and CDR2 is SVGAGI. V shed 6 bases and J 7 bases; nucleotides not matched to a gene: 2. The CDR3, as DNA: TGTGCCAGCAGGGGGGACAGTGAAAAACTGTTTTTT. Amino acid sequence: CASRGDSEKLFF.

In this sample, this clone turned up once. The CDR3 DNA reads TGCGCCAGCAATTTAGCGGGGGCGGCCTACGAGCAGTACGTC. Translation: CASNLAGAAYEQYV. This chain joins TRBV10-2 and TRBJ2-7; 9 bases match TRBD2. In germline, CDR1 is WSHSY, CDR2 SAAADI. The CDR3 is 14 residues long. The V gene end was trimmed by 7 bases and the J gene end by 2 bases; junction bases not matched to a gene: 6.

V usage is TRBV6-5 and J usage is TRBJ2-5, with D uncertain. Germline lookup yields CDR1 MNHEY and CDR2 SVGAGI. The CDR3 sequence is 14 residues long. The ends were cut back, 0 bases at V and 2 bases at J, with 7 bases in the middle. In DNA, the CDR3 is TGTGCCAGCAGTTACTCGCGAAAACAAGAGACCCAGTACTTC. It is translated as CASSYSRKQETQYF.

V is TRBV6-1 and J is TRBJ1-2; 9 nucleotides align to TRBD1. CDR1 MNHNS and CDR2 SASEGT come from the germline V gene. The CDR3 covers 15 residues. V shed 6 bases, J shed 1 base, and the junction held 6 bases outside the gene matches. In DNA form, the CDR3 reads TGTGCCAGCAGCCAGGGGACAGGGATTAACTATGGCTACACCTTC. Its translation: CASSQGTGINYGYTF.

This clone was seen just once. The V and J genes are TRBV5-4 and TRBJ2-3, with 9 bases aligning to TRBD1. The CDR3 consists of 15 residues. With V trimmed by 4 bases and J by 4 bases, 7 bases remained unmatched. Germline values: CDR1 SGHNT, CDR2 YYREEE (reference sequence). In nucleotides, the CDR3 is TGTGCCAGCAGCGACCCGGGACAGGGTGCAGATACGCAGTATTTT. It encodes CASSDPGQGADTQYF.

The chain joins TRBV4-1 to TRBJ2-1, with 9 bases lining up with TRBD2. The CDR3 totals 14 residues. V trimming: 0 bases; J trimming: 8 bases; junction bases outside the gene matches: 2. Germline CDR1 reads MGHRA; CDR2 reads YSYEKL. This chain's CDR3 is CASSQEIAGDEQFF. DNA of the CDR3: TGCGCCAGCAGCCAAGAAATAGCGGGGGATGAGCAGTTCTTC.

Only a few counts were recorded for this clone. V usage is TRBV6-1 and J usage is TRBJ1-5; TRBD1 might be the D (6 bases). This CDR3 comprises 14 residues. Trimming cost V 0 bases and J 7 bases, with 10 bases left between them. From germline, CDR1 is MNHNS and CDR2 SASEGT. CDR3: CASSEAWGLQPQHF. CDR3 coding DNA: TGTGCCAGCAGTGAAGCCTGGGGGCTGCAGCCCCAGCATTTT.

As for this clone: The junction does not match germline at one end; this may be a read error. This chain uses TRBV2 with TRBJ2-5, with 9 bases lining up with TRBD2. CDR1 and CDR2 from the germline V gene are SNHLY and FYNNEI. The CDR3 covers 12 residues. CDR3 nucleotides: TGTGCCAGCAGCGACCTGACTAGCGGAGGGCACTTC. This translates into CASSDLTSGGHF.

V usage is TRBV7-9 and J usage is TRBJ1-1, with a weak D call TRBD1 (6 bases). CDR1 is SEHNR and CDR2 is FQNEAQ in the germline V gene (reference sequence). This CDR3 region has 17 residues. V was trimmed by 3 bases and J by 3 bases, leaving 20 bases between them. CDR3 loop: CASSLPPRQDLDTEAFF. In nucleotides, the CDR3 is TGTGCCAGCAGCTTGCCTCCTAGACAGGACTTGGACACTGAAGCTTTCTTT.

The V call is TRBV27, the J call TRBJ1-1; 7 nucleotides line up with TRBD1. Germline V gives CDR1 MNHEY, CDR2 SMNVEV (reference sequence). V dropped 11 bases and J dropped 5; count of bases not matched to a gene: 2. CDR3 length equals 10 residues. The CDR3 is CAAGGTEAFF. CDR3 DNA sequence: TGTGCCGCAGGGGGAACTGAAGCTTTCTTT.

V usage is TRBV11-2 and J usage is TRBJ2-5; TRBD2 matches at 7 bases. The CDR3 is 13 amino acids. The germline CDR1 and CDR2 sequences are SGHAT and FQNNGV. The trim removed 4 bases at V and 1 base at J, leaving 0 bases unmatched. CDR3 residues: CASSSSGQETQYF. CDR3 DNA: TGTGCCAGCAGCTCTAGCGGCCAAGAGACCCAGTACTTC.